This T cell receptor beta chain was documented in a study of CD8+ T cells in alopecia areata. Treatment here: oral pan-JAK inhibitor, 5-10 mg twice daily. Turning to this clone: Its antigen is not known.

Study findings and constraints: Among the 100 top clones, expanded CD8+ clones, like scalp clonality, were significantly decreased by tofacitinib. Clarity of TCR sharing across patients fell short of that in mice, possibly HLA-related. The presence of one nonresponder keeps the tie between baseline CD8+ expansion and response uncertain.

The sequencing template was cDNA reverse transcribed from extracted RNA. Only in-frame clones appear in the TCRdb table, and some are missing; sequencing was by immunoSEQ multiplex PCR. The sample has some 110,000 clones; around 50% are singletons. The CDR3 consists of 13 residues. The sequence derives from a human donor with alopecia areata. The chain carries TRBV21-1 and TRBJ2-1; the D segment call TRBD1 is taken from the table without a DNA check. TRBV21-1 represents a pseudogene. The sequenced sample was CD8+ T cells sorted from blood, obtained at week 24, from a patient treated with tofacitinib. Here the CDR3 reads CASSPGQGNEQFF. DNA of the CDR3: TGTGCCAGTTCCCCGGGACAGGGGAATGAGCAGTTCTTC.